This TCR beta chain derives from a study of blood T cell repertoires in COVID-19. Study overall: Acute and convalescent COVID-19 samples came from the United States, Italy and Spain. From T cells, B-cell-depleted T cells, or PBMCs came the material, which was cDNA or gDNA.

The CDR3 is 15 amino acids. The junction had 13 bases not matched to a gene; V was cut back by 6 bases and J by 6 bases. Germline CDR1 is SNHLY and CDR2 is FYNNEI. Authors' methods: The authors estimated nucleated cell counts from reference gene primer amplification. Only in-frame clones appear in the TCRdb table, and some are missing; sequencing was by immunoSEQ multiplex PCR. The V and J calls and clone size are taken from that table; D and trimming were inferred from the DNA. Among around 30,000 clones, 85% to 90% were seen once, and the ten largest hold roughly a tenth. This clone was counted once.

Sequenced sample: peripheral blood. The chain couples TRBV2 to TRBJ2-7; 8 nucleotides line up with TRBD1. This receptor was identified in a man in his 60s with acute or convalescent COVID-19. The DNA for the CDR3 is TGTGCCAGCAGCGTGGGGGCAGGGGGCGGGTTCGAGCAGTACTTC. It yields the protein CASSVGAGGGFEQYF.